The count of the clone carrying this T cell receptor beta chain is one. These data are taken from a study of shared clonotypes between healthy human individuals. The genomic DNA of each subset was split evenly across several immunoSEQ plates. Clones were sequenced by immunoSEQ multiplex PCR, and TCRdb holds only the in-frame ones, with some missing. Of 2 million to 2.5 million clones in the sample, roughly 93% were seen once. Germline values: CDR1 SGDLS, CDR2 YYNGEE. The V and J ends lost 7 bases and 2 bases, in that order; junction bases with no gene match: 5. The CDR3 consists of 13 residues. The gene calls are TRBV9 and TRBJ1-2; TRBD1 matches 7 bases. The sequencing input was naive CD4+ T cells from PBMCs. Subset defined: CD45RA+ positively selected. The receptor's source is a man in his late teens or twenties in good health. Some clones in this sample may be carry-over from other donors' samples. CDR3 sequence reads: CASRTGLNYGYTF. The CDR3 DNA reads TGTGCCAGCCGGACAGGCTTGAACTATGGCTACACCTTC.